The 29 T cell receptor beta chains below all came from one sample that was sequenced in a study of cytomegalovirus exposure and HLA in healthy donors. Assay: immunoSEQ multiplex PCR; the TCRdb copy retains only in-frame clones and omits some. The data contain some 190,000 clones, more than 70% of them singletons. The specimen was PBMCs. Receptor source: a woman under 30 in good health and CMV-seronegative.

This chain links TRBV4-1 with TRBJ1-1; D is unresolved. The CDR3 contains 15 residues. Germline CDR1 MGHRA, CDR2 YSYEKL. Trimming took 3 bases from V and 4 from J, leaving 15 bases between them. CDR3 sequence: CASSHAEWEGTEAFF. CDR3 sequence (DNA): TGCGCCAGCAGCCACGCGGAGTGGGAGGGCACTGAAGCTTTCTTT.

The rearrangement joins TRBV7-8 to TRBJ2-7; D may be TRBD1 (6 bases). V lost 4 bases to trimming and J lost 7 bases, with 11 bases between them. The CDR3 is 12 amino acids. Germline V gene sequence: CDR1 SGHVS, CDR2 FQNEAQ. CDR3 DNA sequence: TGTGCCAGCAGCTCGCAGGGGTGGGAGCAGTACTTC. Translated, it gives CASSSQGWEQYF.

V is TRBV7-6 and J is TRBJ1-5; D gene ambiguous. The germline V and J ends were trimmed by 1 base and 0 bases, with 7 bases remaining between them. CDR1 is SGHVS, CDR2 FNYEAQ, per germline. CDR3 length: 15 residues. The chain's CDR3 is CASSLGGYSNQPQHF. The CDR3 nucleotides read TGTGCCAGCAGCTTAGGCGGATATAGCAATCAGCCCCAGCATTTT. Full variable domain (remainder filled in from reference TRBV7-6 and TRBJ1-5): GAGVSQSPRYKVTKRGQDVALRCDPISGHVSLYWYRQALGQGPEFLTYFNYEAQQDKSGLPNDRFSAERPEGSISTLTIQRTEQRDSAMYRCASSLGGYSNQPQHFGDGTRLSIL.

The chain carries TRBV4-1 and TRBJ1-6; no clear D gene. In germline, CDR1 is MGHRA, CDR2 YSYEKL. V was trimmed by 5 bases and J by 8 bases, leaving 10 bases between them. The CDR3 consists of 13 residues. CDR3 nucleotides: TGCGCCAGCAGCGAGAGAGGTGATTCACCCCTCCACTTT. Protein sequence: CASSERGDSPLHF.

The chain carries TRBV4-1 and TRBJ2-1; 7 bases agree with TRBD2. The CDR3 contains 15 residues. Germline V gives CDR1 MGHRA, CDR2 YSYEKL. V dropped 4 bases and J dropped 6; count of bases not matched to a gene: 9. CDR3 bases: TGCGCCAGCAGCCCACTAGCGAGCTCGGTCAATGAGCAGTTCTTC. It is translated as CASSPLASSVNEQFF.

The V gene is TRBV14, the J gene TRBJ1-6; D is uncertain. This CDR3 has 14 residues. The V end lost 1 base, the J end lost 10 bases, and 11 bases lay between the germline ends. The germline CDR1 and CDR2 sequences are SGHDN and FVKESK. CDR3 coding DNA: TGTGCCAGCAGCCAAGTTCGAGGGAACTCACCCCTCCACTTT. This codes for CASSQVRGNSPLHF.

This clone was seen only once. The V call is TRBV19, the J call TRBJ1-2; D gene unclear. V lost 7 bases, J lost 5 bases, and 11 bases lay in between. Germline loops: CDR1 LNHDA, CDR2 SQIVND (reference sequence). The CDR3 is 12 residues long. The CDR3 spells CASTLGEYGYTF. The CDR3 DNA is TGTGCCAGTACTCTCGGGGAATATGGCTACACCTTC.

The rearrangement joins TRBV2 to TRBJ2-1, with 15 bases that match TRBD2. The ends lost 6 bases at V and 1 base at J; junction bases unmatched: 10. This CDR3 has 19 residues. Germline V lookup: CDR1 SNHLY, CDR2 FYNNEI. The CDR3 DNA sequence: TGTGCCAGCAGACGTAAGCCGGGACTAGCGGGAGGTTCCTACAATGAGCAGTTCTTC. It specifies CASRRKPGLAGGSYNEQFF.

A few counts support this clone. This sequence joins TRBV5-5 and TRBJ2-7; the D is unclear. CDR1 SGHKS and CDR2 YYEKEE come from the germline V gene (reference sequence). This CDR3 is 10 amino acids long. The germline V and J ends were trimmed by 4 bases and 5 bases, with 4 bases remaining between them. The CDR3 protein is CASSRNEQYF. DNA of the CDR3: TGTGCCAGCAGCCGTAACGAGCAGTACTTC.

This chain connects TRBV5-6 to TRBJ2-5, with 10 bases fitting TRBD2. Germline-derived CDR1 and CDR2 are SGHDT and YYEEEE. The junction had 13 bases not matched to a gene; V was cut back by 0 bases and J by 5 bases. CDR3 length: 18 amino acids. The DNA for the CDR3 is TGTGCCAGCAGCTTGGTAGCGGGAGCGGGAGGGTTTCAGGAGACCCAGTACTTC. Protein sequence: CASSLVAGAGGFQETQYF.

CDR3 DNA sequence: TGTGCCAGCAGCTTAGTGGGGGGTCCCCGAAATGAGCAGTTCTTC. Amino acid sequence: CASSLVGGPRNEQFF. The chain recombines TRBV7-8 with TRBJ2-1, with D possibly being TRBD2 (6 bases). Looked up from germline, CDR1 is SGHVS and CDR2 is FQNEAQ. The CDR3 runs 15 residues. V gave up 1 base and J gave up 7 bases, with 14 bases separating them.

The genes are TRBV11-1 and TRBJ2-4, with 7 bases identical to TRBD2. The CDR3 spans 17 residues. J was trimmed by 0 bases and V by 4 bases; bases with no gene match: 9. Per the germline V gene, CDR1 is SGHAT and CDR2 is FQDESV (reference sequence). The CDR3 loop is CASSSSGTLLAKNIQYF. The CDR3 bases are TGTGCCAGCAGCTCTAGCGGAACTCTGTTAGCCAAAAACATTCAGTACTTC.

V and J are TRBV4-1 and TRBJ1-1; D is ambiguous. This CDR3 has 14 amino acids. Trimming stripped 3 bases from V and 1 base from J, with 9 bases between. Germline V gene data show CDR1 as MGHRA and CDR2 as YSYEKL. The CDR3 region has the DNA TGCGCCAGCAGCCACCCGGCAGGGAACACTGAAGCTTTCTTT. It is translated as CASSHPAGNTEAFF.

The chain has TRBV25-1 and TRBJ2-1; 8 bases map to TRBD2. The CDR3 totals 17 residues. V lost 1 base and J lost 4; bases outside the gene matches: 9. Germline values: CDR1 MGHDK, CDR2 SYGVNS. The DNA of the CDR3 is TGTGCCAGCAGTGAATCCGTCCCTAGCGGGTCATACAATGAGCAGTTCTTC. This codes for CASSESVPSGSYNEQFF.

This clone was counted ten times or more. The CDR3 coding sequence is TGCGCCAGCAGGGAGATCTTTAGCAATCAGCCCCAGCATTTT. It encodes CASREIFSNQPQHF. The chain recombines TRBV4-1 with TRBJ1-5, with D unclear. The CDR3 totals 14 residues. From germline, CDR1 is MGHRA and CDR2 YSYEKL. The V gene lost 6 bases and the J gene lost 0 bases, with 9 bases spanning the gap.

The chain links TRBV5-1 to TRBJ2-5, with 10 bases matching TRBD2. Unmatched junction bases numbered 4, after V lost 2 bases and J lost 0 bases. Germline CDR1 is SGHRS and CDR2 is YFSETQ. CDR3 size: 16 residues. CDR3 DNA: TGCGCCAGCAGCTTTGGGCTAGCGGGAGACCAAGAGACCCAGTACTTC. This sequence encodes CASSFGLAGDQETQYF. The entire variable domain, with the rest obtained from reference TRBV5-1 and TRBJ2-5, is as follows: KAGVTQTPRYLIKTRGQQVTLSCSPISGHRSVSWYQQTPGQGLQFLFEYFSETQRNKGNFPGRFSGRQFSNSRSEMNVSTLELGDSALYLCASSFGLAGDQETQYFGPGTRLLVL.

The chain recombines TRBV20-1 with TRBJ1-4; no firm D call. V lost 5 bases and J lost 7, with 8 bases in between. Looked up from germline, CDR1 is DFQATT and CDR2 is SNEGSKA (reference sequence). The CDR3 totals 11 residues. The CDR3 protein is CSALLTEKLFF. Here the CDR3 DNA reads TGCAGTGCTCTACTTACTGAAAAACTGTTTTTT.

Comments on this clone: The sample holds other DNA sequences that translate to the same CDR3. The CDR3 loop reads CATSRDRVGYTF. For the CDR3, the DNA is TGTGCCACCAGCAGAGATCGGGTTGGCTACACCTTC. V gene TRBV15 combines with J gene TRBJ1-2; no definite D call. V was pared by 0 bases and J by 7 bases, with 6 bases between. This CDR3 is 12 amino acids long. Germline loops: CDR1 LNHNV, CDR2 YYDKDF (reference sequence).

V is TRBV5-4 and J is TRBJ1-2; weak D call: TRBD1 (6 bases). Germline CDR1 SGHNT, CDR2 YYREEE (reference sequence). CDR3 size: 14 residues. Trimming removed 0 bases at V and 5 bases at J, with 11 bases between. The CDR3 region has the DNA TGTGCCAGCAGCTTGGGACAGGACCCATATGGCTACACCTTC. Translation: CASSLGQDPYGYTF. The full variable domain, in which reference TRBV5-4 and TRBJ1-2 provide the parts outside the CDR3, is ETGVTQSPTHLIKTRGQQVTLRCSSQSGHNTVSWYQQALGQGPQFIFQYYREEENGRGNFPPRFSGLQFPNYSSELNVNALELDDSALYLCASSLGQDPYGYTFGSGTRLTVV.

The chain links TRBV6-1 to TRBJ2-7; TRBD2 matches 8 bases. CDR1 and CDR2 (germline): MNHNS, SASEGT. Germline trimming cut 8 bases from V and 3 bases from J; bases unmatched to any gene: 12. The CDR3 sequence is 15 residues long. In DNA, the CDR3 is TGTGCCAGCGCTATAGGACTAGCAGAACTCTACGAGCAGTACTTC. This gives the protein CASAIGLAELYEQYF.

In its sample, this clone was seen a few times. The chain recombines TRBV2 with TRBJ2-1; 12 bases are shared with TRBD2. J gave up 11 bases and V 2 bases, and 10 bases lay outside the gene matches. The CDR3 has 16 amino acids. The germline CDR1 and CDR2 sequences are SNHLY and FYNNEI. Written as DNA, the CDR3 is TGTGCCAGCAGTGAATCAACTAGCGGGGGGACCTATAAGCAGTTCTTC. Amino acid sequence: CASSESTSGGTYKQFF.

The rearrangement uses TRBV5-4 and TRBJ2-2, with 7 bases fitting TRBD1. Trimming at V came to 0 bases and at J to 5 bases, leaving 10 bases not matched to a gene. Germline CDR1 reads SGHNT; CDR2 reads YYREEE (reference sequence). The CDR3 has 17 residues. In DNA, the CDR3 is TGTGCCAGCAGCTTGGGTCTAGGGGGCCTGGAGACCGGGGAGCTGTTTTTT. This codes for CASSLGLGGLETGELFF.

The sample holds a few counts of this clone. The chain uses TRBV5-1 and TRBJ2-7, with a possible D match to TRBD1 (6 bases). Looked up from germline, CDR1 is SGHRS and CDR2 is YFSETQ. This CDR3 comprises 13 residues. V lost 0 bases to trimming and J lost 4 bases, with 8 bases between them. The CDR3 bases are TGCGCCAGCAGCTTGGCCAGGGGTTACGAGCAGTACTTC. Amino acid sequence: CASSLARGYEQYF.

This sequence joins TRBV19 and TRBJ1-2, with TRBD1 matching 7 bases. Germline CDR1 LNHDA, CDR2 SQIVND (reference sequence). The CDR3 runs 14 residues. V lost 3 bases to trimming and J lost 4 bases; unmatched junction nucleotides: 5. CDR3 sequence reads: CASSIQGVGYGYTF. CDR3 coding DNA: TGTGCCAGTAGTATTCAGGGGGTTGGCTATGGCTACACCTTC.

This clone was detected ten times or more. This CDR3 is also generated by other DNA sequences in the sample. V is TRBV18 and J is TRBJ2-7; 14 nucleotides match TRBD2. V lost 3 bases, J lost 5 bases, and 3 bases stayed unmatched. There are 15 residues in the CDR3. Germline CDR1 reads KGHSH; CDR2 reads LQKENI. Here the CDR3 reads CASSPGTSGSHEQYF. CDR3 bases: TGTGCCAGCTCACCCGGGACTAGCGGGAGCCACGAGCAGTACTTC.

This sequence joins TRBV19 and TRBJ1-5, with TRBD1 matching 11 bases. This CDR3 comprises 16 residues. The germline CDR1 and CDR2 sequences are LNHDA and SQIVND (reference sequence). V lost 5 bases to trimming and J lost 6 bases; unmatched junction nucleotides: 9. CDR3 sequence (DNA): TGTGCCAGTAGTTTCTACCGGGACAGGGGGAGTCAGCCCCAGCATTTT. This translates into CASSFYRDRGSQPQHF.

CDR3 sequence reads: CARQGDNEQFF. As DNA, the CDR3 is TGTGCCAGACAGGGTGACAATGAGCAGTTCTTC. The V gene is TRBV7-7, the J gene TRBJ2-1; D may be TRBD1 (6 bases). The CDR3 length is 11 residues. CDR1 is SSHAT, CDR2 FNYEAQ, per germline (reference sequence). Trimming removed 9 bases from V and 5 bases from J, with 8 bases in between.

V usage is TRBV10-3 and J usage is TRBJ2-5, with 8 bases that match TRBD2. Losses at the gene ends were 4 bases for V and 5 bases for J; bases not matched to a gene: 3. This CDR3 is 13 amino acids long. From germline, CDR1 is ENHRY and CDR2 SYGVKD. The CDR3 reads CAISATSVETQYF. In nucleotides, the CDR3 is TGTGCCATCAGTGCGACTAGCGTGGAGACCCAGTACTTC.

This clone was recorded once. V gene TRBV23-1 combines with J gene TRBJ2-1; TRBD2 matches 10 bases. TRBV23-1 carries the ORF label, with uncertain function. The CDR3 totals 14 residues. The J segment lost 5 bases and the V segment lost 10 bases, leaving 8 bases of the junction unmatched. The CDR3 spells CAIPGLAAHNEQFF. The CDR3 DNA sequence: TGCGCCATCCCCGGACTAGCGGCCCACAATGAGCAGTTCTTC.